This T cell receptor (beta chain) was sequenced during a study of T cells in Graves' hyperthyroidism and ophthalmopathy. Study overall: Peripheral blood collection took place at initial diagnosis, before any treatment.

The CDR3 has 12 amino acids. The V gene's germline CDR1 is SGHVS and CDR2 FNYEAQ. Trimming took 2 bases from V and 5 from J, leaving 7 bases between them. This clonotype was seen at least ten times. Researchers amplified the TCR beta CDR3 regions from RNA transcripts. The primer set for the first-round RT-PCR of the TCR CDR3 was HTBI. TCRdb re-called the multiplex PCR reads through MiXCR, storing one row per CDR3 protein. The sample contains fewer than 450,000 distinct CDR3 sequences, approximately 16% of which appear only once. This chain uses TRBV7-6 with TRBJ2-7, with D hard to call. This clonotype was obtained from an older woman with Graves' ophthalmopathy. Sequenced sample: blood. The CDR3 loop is CASSLLVNEQYF. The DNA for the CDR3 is TGTGCCAGCAGCTTACTAGTTAACGAGCAGTACTTC.